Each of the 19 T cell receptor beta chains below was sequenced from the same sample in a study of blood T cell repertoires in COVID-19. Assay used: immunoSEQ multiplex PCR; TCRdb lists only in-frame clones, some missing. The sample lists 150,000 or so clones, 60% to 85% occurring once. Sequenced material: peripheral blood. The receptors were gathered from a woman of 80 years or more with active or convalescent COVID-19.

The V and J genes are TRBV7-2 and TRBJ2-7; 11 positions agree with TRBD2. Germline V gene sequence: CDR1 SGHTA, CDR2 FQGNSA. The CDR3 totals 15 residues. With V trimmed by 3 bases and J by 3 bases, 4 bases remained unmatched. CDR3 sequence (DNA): TGTGCCAGCAGCTTTAGACTAGCGGGGCACTACGAGCAGTACTTC. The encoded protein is CASSFRLAGHYEQYF.

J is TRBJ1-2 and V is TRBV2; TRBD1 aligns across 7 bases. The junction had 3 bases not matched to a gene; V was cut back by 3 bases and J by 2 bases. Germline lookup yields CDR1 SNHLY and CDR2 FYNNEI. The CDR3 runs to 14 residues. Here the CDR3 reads CASSDWGQNYGYTF. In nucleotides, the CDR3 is TGTGCCAGCAGTGATTGGGGACAGAACTATGGCTACACCTTC.

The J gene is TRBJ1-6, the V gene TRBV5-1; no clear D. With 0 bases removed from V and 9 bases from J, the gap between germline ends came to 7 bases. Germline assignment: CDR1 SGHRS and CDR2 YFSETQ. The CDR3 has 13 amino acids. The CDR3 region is CASSLAGISPLHF. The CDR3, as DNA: TGCGCCAGCAGCTTGGCCGGGATTTCACCCCTCCACTTT. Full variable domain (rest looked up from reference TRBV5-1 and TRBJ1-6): KAGVTQTPRYLIKTRGQQVTLSCSPISGHRSVSWYQQTPGQGLQFLFEYFSETQRNKGNFPGRFSGRQFSNSRSEMNVSTLELGDSALYLCASSLAGISPLHFGNGTRLTVT.

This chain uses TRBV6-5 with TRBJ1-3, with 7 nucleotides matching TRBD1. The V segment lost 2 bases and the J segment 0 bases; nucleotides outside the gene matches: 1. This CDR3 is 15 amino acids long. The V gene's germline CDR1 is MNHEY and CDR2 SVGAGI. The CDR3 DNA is TGTGCCAGCAGTTACCAGGGGGTCTCTGGAAACACCATATATTTT. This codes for CASSYQGVSGNTIYF.

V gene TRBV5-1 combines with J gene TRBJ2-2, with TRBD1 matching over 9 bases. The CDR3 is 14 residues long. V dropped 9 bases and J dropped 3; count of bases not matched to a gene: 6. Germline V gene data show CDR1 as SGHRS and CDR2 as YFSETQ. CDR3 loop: CATKRQGDTGELFF. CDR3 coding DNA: TGCGCCACCAAACGACAGGGGGACACCGGGGAGCTGTTTTTT.

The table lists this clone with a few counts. CDR3 protein: CAWSMGQAFGNTIYF. CDR3 DNA sequence: TGTGCCTGGAGCATGGGACAGGCGTTCGGAAACACCATATATTTT. The J gene is TRBJ1-3, the V gene TRBV30, with 8 nucleotides matching TRBD1. This CDR3 has 15 residues. The germline CDR1 and CDR2 sequences are GTSNPN and SVGIG (reference sequence). J gave up 4 bases and V 3 bases, and 8 bases lay outside the gene matches. Full variable domain (rest looked up from reference TRBV30 and TRBJ1-3): SQTIHQWPATLVQPVGSPLSLECTVEGTSNPNLYWYRQAAGRGLQLLFYSVGIGQISSEVPQNLSASRPQDRQFILSSKKLLLSDSGFYLCAWSMGQAFGNTIYFGEGSWLTVV.

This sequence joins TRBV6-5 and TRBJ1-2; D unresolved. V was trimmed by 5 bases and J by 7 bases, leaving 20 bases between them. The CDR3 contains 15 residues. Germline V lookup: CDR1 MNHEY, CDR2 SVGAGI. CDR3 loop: CASSPQTGPAGGYTF. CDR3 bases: TGTGCCAGCAGTCCGCAAACCGGGCCCGCGGGTGGCTACACCTTC.

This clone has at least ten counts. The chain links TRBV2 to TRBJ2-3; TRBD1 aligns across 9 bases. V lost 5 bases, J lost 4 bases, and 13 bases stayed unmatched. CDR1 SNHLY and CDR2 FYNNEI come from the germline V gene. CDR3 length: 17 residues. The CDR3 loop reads CASSPPPGTGSPDTQYF. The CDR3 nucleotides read TGTGCCAGCAGTCCCCCCCCCGGGACAGGGTCCCCAGATACGCAGTATTTT.

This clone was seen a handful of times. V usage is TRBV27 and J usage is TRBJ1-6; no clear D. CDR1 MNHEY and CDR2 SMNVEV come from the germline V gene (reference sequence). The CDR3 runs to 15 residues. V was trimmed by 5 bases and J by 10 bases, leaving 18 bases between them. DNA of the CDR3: TGTGCCAGCAGTCCAAGAAACACAGTAGAATCACCCCTCCACTTT. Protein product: CASSPRNTVESPLHF.

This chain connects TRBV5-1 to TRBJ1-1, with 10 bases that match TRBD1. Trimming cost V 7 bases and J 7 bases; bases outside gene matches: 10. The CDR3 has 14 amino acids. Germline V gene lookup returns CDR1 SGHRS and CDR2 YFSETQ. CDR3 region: CASGLGTGEVEAFF. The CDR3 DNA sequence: TGCGCCAGCGGACTAGGGACAGGGGAGGTTGAAGCTTTCTTT.

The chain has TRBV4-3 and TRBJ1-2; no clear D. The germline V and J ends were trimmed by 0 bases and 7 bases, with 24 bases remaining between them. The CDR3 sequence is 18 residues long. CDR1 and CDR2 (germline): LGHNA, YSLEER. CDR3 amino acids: CASSQEVGGRTLSLGYTF. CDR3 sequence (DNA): TGCGCCAGCAGCCAAGAAGTGGGCGGGAGGACTCTCTCTCTTGGCTACACCTTC.

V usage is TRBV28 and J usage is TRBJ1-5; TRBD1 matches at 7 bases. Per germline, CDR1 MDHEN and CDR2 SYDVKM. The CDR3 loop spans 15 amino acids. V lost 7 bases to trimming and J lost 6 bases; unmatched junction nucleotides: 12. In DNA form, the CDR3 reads TGTGCCAGCACGTTCCCGACAGGGAATCCTCAGCCCCAGCATTTT. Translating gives CASTFPTGNPQPQHF.

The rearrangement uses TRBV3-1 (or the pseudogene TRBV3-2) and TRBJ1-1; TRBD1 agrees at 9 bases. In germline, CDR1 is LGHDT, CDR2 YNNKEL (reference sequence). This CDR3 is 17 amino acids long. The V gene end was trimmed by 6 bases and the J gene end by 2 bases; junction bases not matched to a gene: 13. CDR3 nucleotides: TGTGCCAGCAGATGGTCCGGGACAGGGAAAGGCAACACTGAAGCTTTCTTT. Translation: CASRWSGTGKGNTEAFF.

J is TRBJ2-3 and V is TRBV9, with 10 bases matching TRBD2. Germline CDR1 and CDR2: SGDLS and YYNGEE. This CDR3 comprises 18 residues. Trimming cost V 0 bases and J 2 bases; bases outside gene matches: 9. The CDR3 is CASSVGPQLAGHTDTQYF. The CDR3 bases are TGTGCCAGCAGCGTAGGCCCTCAACTAGCGGGGCACACAGATACGCAGTATTTT.

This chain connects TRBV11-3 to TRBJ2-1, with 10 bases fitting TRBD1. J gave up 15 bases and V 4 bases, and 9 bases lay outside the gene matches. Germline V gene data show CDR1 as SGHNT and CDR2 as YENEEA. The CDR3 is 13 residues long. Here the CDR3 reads CASSSRDRGRRFF. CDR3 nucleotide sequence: TGTGCCAGCAGCTCCCGGGACAGGGGACGTCGGTTCTTC.

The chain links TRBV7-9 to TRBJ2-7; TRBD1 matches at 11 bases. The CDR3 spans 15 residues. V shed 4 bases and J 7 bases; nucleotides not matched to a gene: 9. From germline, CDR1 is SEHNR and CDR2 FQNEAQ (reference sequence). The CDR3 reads CASSSGTGGTGEQYF. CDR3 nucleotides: TGTGCCAGCAGCTCCGGGACAGGGGGGACGGGGGAGCAGTACTTC.

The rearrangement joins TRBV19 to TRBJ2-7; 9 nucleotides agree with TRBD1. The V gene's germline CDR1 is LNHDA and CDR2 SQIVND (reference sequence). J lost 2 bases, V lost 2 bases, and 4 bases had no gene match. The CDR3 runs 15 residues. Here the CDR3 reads CASSIRTGAAYEQYF. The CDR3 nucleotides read TGTGCCAGTAGTATAAGGACAGGGGCTGCCTACGAGCAGTACTTC.

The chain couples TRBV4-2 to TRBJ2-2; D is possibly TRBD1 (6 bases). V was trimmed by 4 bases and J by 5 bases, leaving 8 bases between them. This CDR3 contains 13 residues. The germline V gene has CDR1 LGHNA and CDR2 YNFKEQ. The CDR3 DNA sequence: TGTGCCAGCAGCCGGACAGCAACCGGGGAGCTGTTTTTT. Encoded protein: CASSRTATGELFF.

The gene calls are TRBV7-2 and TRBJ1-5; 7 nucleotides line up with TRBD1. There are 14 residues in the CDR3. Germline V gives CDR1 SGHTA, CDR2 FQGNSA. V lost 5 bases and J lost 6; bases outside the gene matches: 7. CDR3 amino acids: CASSVQGVSQPQHF. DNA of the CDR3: TGTGCCAGCAGCGTCCAGGGGGTGTCTCAGCCCCAGCATTTT. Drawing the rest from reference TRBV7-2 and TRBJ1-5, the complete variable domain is GAGVSQSPSNKVTEKGKDVELRCDPISGHTALYWYRQSLGQGLEFLIYFQGNSAPDKSGLPSDRFSAERTGGSVSTLTIQRTQQEDSAVYLCASSVQGVSQPQHFGDGTRLSIL.